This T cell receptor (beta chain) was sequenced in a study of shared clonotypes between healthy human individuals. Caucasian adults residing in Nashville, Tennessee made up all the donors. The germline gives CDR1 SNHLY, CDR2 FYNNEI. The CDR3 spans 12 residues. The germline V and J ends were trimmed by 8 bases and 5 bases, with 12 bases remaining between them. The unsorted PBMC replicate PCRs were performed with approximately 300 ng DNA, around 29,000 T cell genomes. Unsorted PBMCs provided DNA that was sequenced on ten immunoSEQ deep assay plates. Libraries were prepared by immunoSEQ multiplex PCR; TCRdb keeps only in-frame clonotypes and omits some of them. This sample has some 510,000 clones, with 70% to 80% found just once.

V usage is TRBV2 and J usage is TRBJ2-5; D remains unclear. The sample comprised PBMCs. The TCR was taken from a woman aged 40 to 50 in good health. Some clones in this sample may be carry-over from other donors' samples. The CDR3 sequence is CASRVGSETQYF. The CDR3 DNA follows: TGTGCCAGCCGGGTGGGGTCGGAGACCCAGTACTTC.